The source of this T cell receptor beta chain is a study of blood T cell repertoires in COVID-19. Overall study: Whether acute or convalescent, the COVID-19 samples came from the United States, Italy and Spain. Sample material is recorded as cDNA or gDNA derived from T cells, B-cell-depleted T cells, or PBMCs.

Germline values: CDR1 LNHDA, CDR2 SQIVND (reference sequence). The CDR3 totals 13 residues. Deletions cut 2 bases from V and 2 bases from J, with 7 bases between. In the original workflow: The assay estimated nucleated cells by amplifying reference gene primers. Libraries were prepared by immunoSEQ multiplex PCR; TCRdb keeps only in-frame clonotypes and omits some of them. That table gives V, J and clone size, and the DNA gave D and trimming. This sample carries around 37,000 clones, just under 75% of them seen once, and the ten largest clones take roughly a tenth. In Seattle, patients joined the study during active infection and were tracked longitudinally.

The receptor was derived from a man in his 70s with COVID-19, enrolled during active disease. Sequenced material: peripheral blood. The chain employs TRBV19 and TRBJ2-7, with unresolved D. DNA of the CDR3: TGTGCCAGTAGTATACTGGGCGCCTACGAGCAGTACTTC. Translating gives CASSILGAYEQYF.